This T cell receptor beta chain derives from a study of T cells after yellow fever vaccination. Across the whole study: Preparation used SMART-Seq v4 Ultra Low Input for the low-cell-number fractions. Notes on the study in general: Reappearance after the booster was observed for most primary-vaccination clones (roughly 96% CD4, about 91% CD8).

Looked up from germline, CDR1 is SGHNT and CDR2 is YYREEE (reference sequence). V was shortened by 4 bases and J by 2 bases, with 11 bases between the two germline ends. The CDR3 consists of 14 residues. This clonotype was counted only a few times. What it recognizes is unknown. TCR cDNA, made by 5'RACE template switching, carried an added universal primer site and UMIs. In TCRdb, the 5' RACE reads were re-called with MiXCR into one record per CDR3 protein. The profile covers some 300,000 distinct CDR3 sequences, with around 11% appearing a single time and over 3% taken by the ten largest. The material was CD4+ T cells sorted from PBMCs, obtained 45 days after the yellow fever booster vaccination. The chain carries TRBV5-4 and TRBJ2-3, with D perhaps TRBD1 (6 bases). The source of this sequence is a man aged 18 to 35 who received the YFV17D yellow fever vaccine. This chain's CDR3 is CASSPTGYTDTQYF. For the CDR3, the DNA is TGTGCCAGCAGCCCGACAGGTTACACAGATACGCAGTATTTT.